This T cell receptor (beta chain) was captured in a study of T cells after posttransplantation cyclophosphamide. Peripheral blood was collected from the related graft donor on the marrow donation day. On this clone: Its specificity is not known.

Clones were sequenced by immunoSEQ multiplex PCR, and TCRdb holds only the in-frame ones, with some missing. Among more than 3,000 clones, about 84% were seen once, and the ten largest hold around a fifth. Per germline, CDR1 MNHNS and CDR2 SASEGT. This CDR3 spans 13 amino acids. The germline V and J ends were trimmed by 5 bases and 7 bases, with 12 bases remaining between them. Study-level findings and limits: Recipient CMV seropositivity and CMV reactivation strongly tracked TRB clonality. Skin or GI-infiltrating T cells shared few TRB sequences with blood.

The receptor was derived from an older woman in good health, CMV-negative, and a related stem cell transplant donor. Sequencing was carried out using memory CD8+ T cells sorted from blood. This chain connects TRBV6-1 to TRBJ1-5, with D tentatively TRBD1 (5 bases). The CDR3 DNA reads as TGTGCCAGCAGTCGACAGAAAAAACAGCCCCAGCATTTT. It specifies CASSRQKKQPQHF.